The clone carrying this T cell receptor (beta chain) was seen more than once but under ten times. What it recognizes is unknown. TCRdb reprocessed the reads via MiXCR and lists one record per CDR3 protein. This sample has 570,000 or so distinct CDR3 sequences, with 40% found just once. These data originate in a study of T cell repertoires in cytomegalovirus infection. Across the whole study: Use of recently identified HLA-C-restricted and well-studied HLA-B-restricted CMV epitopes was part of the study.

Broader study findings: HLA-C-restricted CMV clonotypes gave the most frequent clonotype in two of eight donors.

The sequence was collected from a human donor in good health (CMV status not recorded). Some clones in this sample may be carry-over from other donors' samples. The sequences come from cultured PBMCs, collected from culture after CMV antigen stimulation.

The CDR3: CASSVGLGQPQHF. CDR3 in DNA: TGTGCCAGCAGTGTGGGCTTGGGGCAGCCCCAGCATTTT. This chain uses TRBV7-8 with TRBJ1-5; no firm D call. The V gene's germline CDR1 is SGHVS and CDR2 FQNEAQ. V was pared by 6 bases and J by 7 bases, with 13 bases between. The CDR3 extends over 13 amino acids.